This is a list of T cell receptor beta chains from one sample in a study of T-cell reconstitution after alpha-beta-depleted transplantation in children. TCRdb analysed the PCR reads with MiXCR anew, one entry per CDR3 protein. The data show 55,000 to 85,000 distinct CDR3 sequences, roughly 11% seen once. The material sequenced was PBMCs, taken before TCRalphabeta/CD19-depleted stem cell transplant. These receptors originate from a boy aged 10-17 years with acute myeloid leukemia, due to receive a stem cell transplant. Both conserved end residues are part of each CDR3. Each record gives: CDR3 length, J gene, V gene, clone size, D gene, CDR3 DNA, CDR3 protein. The D gene is left open where the match is weak. Clone size is shown for a subset of rows, as once, few, many or a class of expanded clone.

16 | TRBJ1-3 | TRBV4-2 | many | TRBD1 | TGTGCCAGCAGCGCCCCGGGGCAGGGGGCGAGAAACACCATATATTTT | CASSAPGQGARNTIYF
13 | TRBJ1-1 | TRBV25-1 | many | NA | TGTGCCAGCAGTGAATGGGTGAACACTGAAGCTTTCTTT | CASSEWVNTEAFF
15 | TRBJ2-5 | TRBV12-3/TRBV12-4 | many | NA | TGTGCCAGCAGAAAGACAGACAGGAGACAAGAGACCCAGTACTTC | CASRKTDRRQETQYF
16 | TRBJ1-2 | TRBV24-1 | many | NA | TGTGCCACCAGTGATCAGACCGGGCAGGGGACCAGAGGCTACACCTTC | CATSDQTGQGTRGYTF
15 | TRBJ2-7 | TRBV11-3 | NA | NA | TGTGCCAGCAGCTTAGCGGGGGAAACTCCCTACGAGCAGTACTTC | CASSLAGETPYEQYF
11 | TRBJ2-1 | TRBV12-3/TRBV12-4 | many | NA | TGTGCCAGCAGTTTTTCCAATGAGCAGTTCTTC | CASSFSNEQFF
17 | TRBJ1-1 | TRBV7-9 | many | TRBD1 | TGTGCCACCTCGATTACTTTAGGCGCAGGGGGAGGGACTGAAGCTTTCTTT | CATSITLGAGGGTEAFF
15 | TRBJ2-3 | TRBV18 | NA | NA | TGTGCCAGCTCACCACCGTACCAGAGGGCAGATACGCAGTATTTT | CASSPPYQRADTQYF
15 | TRBJ2-7 | TRBV4-3 | many | NA | TGCGCCAGCAGCCAAGAGATGGCAGGGGCGAACGAGCAGTACTTC | CASSQEMAGANEQYF
16 | TRBJ2-7 | TRBV7-2 | many | NA | TGTGCCAGCAGCTTAGTAGGGGCGACACTCCACTACGAGCAGTACTTC | CASSLVGATLHYEQYF
11 | TRBJ2-7 | TRBV7-9 | many | NA | TGTGCCAGCAGCGCCTCCTACGAGCAGTACTTC | CASSASYEQYF
14 | TRBJ1-1 | TRBV12-3/TRBV12-4 | few | NA | TGTGCCAGCAGACAAAGGGGCAGGAGCACTGAAGCTTTCTTT | CASRQRGRSTEAFF
16 | TRBJ1-4 | TRBV9 | many | NA | TGTGCCAGCAGCCGCGGACACCCCGCGGTTGATGAAAAACTGTTTTTT | CASSRGHPAVDEKLFF
15 | TRBJ2-5 | TRBV6-1 | NA | NA | TGTGCCAGCAGTCCGAGCGGTTGGTACCAAGAGACCCAGTACTTC | CASSPSGWYQETQYF
15 | TRBJ1-3 | TRBV6-5 | many | NA | TGTGCCAGCAGTTACTCGAGGGGTTCTGGAAACACCATATATTTT | CASSYSRGSGNTIYF
12 | TRBJ1-1 | TRBV7-2 | NA | NA | TGTGCCAGCAGCTTTCCGTTTCTTGAAGCTTTCTTT | CASSFPFLEAFF
16 | TRBJ2-3 | TRBV7-2 | NA | TRBD1 | TGTGCCAGCAGCTTAGCGGCCAGGGGGCGGACAGATACGCAGTATTTT | CASSLAARGRTDTQYF
13 | TRBJ1-2 | TRBV19 | few | NA | TGTGCCACCCAGACAGACAGAGGAGAAGGCTACACCTTC | CATQTDRGEGYTF
13 | TRBJ2-3 | TRBV20-1 | many | NA | TGCAGTGCTTCCCCTACAGCCACAGATACGCAGTATTTT | CSASPTATDTQYF